Below, 7 T cell receptor beta chains from the same sample are listed, as sequenced in a study of T cells in Graves' hyperthyroidism and ophthalmopathy. What was amplified from RNA transcripts were TCR beta CDR3 regions. The HTBI set primed first-round TCR CDR3 RT-PCR. TCRdb reprocessed the multiplex PCR reads with MiXCR, giving one entry per CDR3 protein. The table lists about 500,000 distinct CDR3 sequences, about 16% of them singletons. Source material: blood. The receptors here all came from a woman under 40 with Graves' ophthalmopathy.

This clonotype was seen a few times. V is TRBV6-1 and J is TRBJ1-2, with D unclear. The germline V and J ends were trimmed by 11 bases and 2 bases, with 9 bases remaining between them. The CDR3 contains 11 residues. Per germline, CDR1 MNHNS and CDR2 SASEGT. In DNA form, the CDR3 reads TGTGCCGTGCGAGTGAACTATGGCTACACCTTC. It yields the protein CAVRVNYGYTF.

Notes on this clonotype: A junction end diverges from the germline sequence, so it may reflect a read error. The rearrangement uses TRBV20-1 and TRBJ1-2; D remains unclear. CDR1 and CDR2 from the germline V gene are DFQATT and SNEGSKA (reference sequence). CDR3 length: 17 amino acids. The CDR3 bases are TGCAGTGCTGGAAAGGGCGGGGAGGTATTTCACTACTATGGCCACACCTTC. Protein product: CSAGKGGEVFHYYGHTF.

This clonotype was seen many times. The chain has TRBV9 and TRBJ2-3; D not certain. The CDR3 sequence is 15 residues long. Trimming stripped 0 bases from V and 0 bases from J, with 8 bases between. Germline CDR1 SGDLS, CDR2 YYNGEE. The CDR3 sequence is CASSVGVRSTDTQYF. The DNA of the CDR3 is TGTGCCAGCAGCGTAGGCGTCCGTAGCACAGATACGCAGTATTTT.

This clonotype has ten or more counts. The chain couples TRBV7-3 to TRBJ2-7; 7 nucleotides agree with TRBD2. The germline V gene has CDR1 SGHTA and CDR2 FQGTGA. The V segment lost 1 base and the J segment 3 bases; nucleotides outside the gene matches: 6. This CDR3 has 15 residues. The CDR3 is CASSLSWEGDYEQYF. CDR3 DNA: TGTGCCAGCAGCTTAAGTTGGGAGGGCGACTACGAGCAGTACTTC.

The chain has TRBV13 and TRBJ2-1; D could derive from TRBD1 or TRBD2 (6 bases each). Germline V gene sequence: CDR1 PRHDT, CDR2 FYEKMQ (reference sequence). The CDR3 loop spans 14 amino acids. With 6 bases removed from V and 5 bases from J, the gap between germline ends came to 14 bases. CDR3 protein: CASSPAGEDNEQFF. CDR3 coding DNA: TGTGCCAGCAGTCCCGCAGGGGAGGACAATGAGCAGTTCTTC.

The V gene is TRBV28, the J gene TRBJ2-1, with D perhaps matching TRBD2 (7 bases). The V end lost 2 bases, the J end lost 9 bases, and 17 bases lay between the germline ends. In germline, CDR1 is MDHEN, CDR2 SYDVKM. This CDR3 has 15 amino acids. CDR3 loop: CASSLGGVGATEQFF. CDR3 nucleotide sequence: TGTGCCAGCAGTTTAGGGGGGGTGGGGGCCACTGAGCAGTTCTTC.

This clonotype was counted many times. This chain joins TRBV12-3 or TRBV12-4 and TRBJ2-3; D possibly corresponds to TRBD2 (5 bases). The CDR3 length is 14 residues. V was trimmed by 2 bases and J by 5 bases, leaving 11 bases between them. Here the CDR3 DNA reads TGTGCCAGCAGTTTACTAGCTTCTGGAGATACGCAGTATTTT. Protein: CASSLLASGDTQYF.